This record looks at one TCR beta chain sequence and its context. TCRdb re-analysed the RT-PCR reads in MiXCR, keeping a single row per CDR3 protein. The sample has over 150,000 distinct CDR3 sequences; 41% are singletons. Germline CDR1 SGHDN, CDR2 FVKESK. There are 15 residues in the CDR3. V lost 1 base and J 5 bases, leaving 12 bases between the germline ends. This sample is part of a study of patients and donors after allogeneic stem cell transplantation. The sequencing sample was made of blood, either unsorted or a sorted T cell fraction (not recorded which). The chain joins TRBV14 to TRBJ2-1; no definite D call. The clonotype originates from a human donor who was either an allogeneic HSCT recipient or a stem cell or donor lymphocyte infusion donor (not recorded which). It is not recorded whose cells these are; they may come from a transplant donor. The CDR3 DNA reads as TGTGCCAGCAGCCAAGGAGCGCGCATAAACAATGAGCAGTTCTTC. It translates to CASSQGARINNEQFF.